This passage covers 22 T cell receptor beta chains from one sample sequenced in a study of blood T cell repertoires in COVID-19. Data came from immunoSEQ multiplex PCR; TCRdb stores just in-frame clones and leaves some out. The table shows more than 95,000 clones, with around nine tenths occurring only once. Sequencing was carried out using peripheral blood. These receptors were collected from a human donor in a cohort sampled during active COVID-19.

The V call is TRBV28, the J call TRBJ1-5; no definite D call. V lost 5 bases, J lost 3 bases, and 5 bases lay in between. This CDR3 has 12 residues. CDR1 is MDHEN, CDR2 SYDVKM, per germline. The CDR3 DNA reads TGTGCCAGCAGTGACTTCAATCAGCCCCAGCATTTT. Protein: CASSDFNQPQHF.

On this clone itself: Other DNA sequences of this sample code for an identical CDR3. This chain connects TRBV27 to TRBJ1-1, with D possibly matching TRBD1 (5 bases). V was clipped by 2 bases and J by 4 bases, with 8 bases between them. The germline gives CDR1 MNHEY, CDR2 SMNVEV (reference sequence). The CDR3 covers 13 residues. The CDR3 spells CASSLQGLTEAFF. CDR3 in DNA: TGTGCCAGCAGTTTACAGGGCCTCACTGAAGCTTTCTTT.

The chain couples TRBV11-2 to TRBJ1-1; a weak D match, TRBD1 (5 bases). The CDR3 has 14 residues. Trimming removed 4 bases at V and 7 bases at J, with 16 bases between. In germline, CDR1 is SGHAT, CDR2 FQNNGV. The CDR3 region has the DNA TGTGCCAGCAGCTCCCCCTCAAGGGGCGGTGAAGCTTTCTTT. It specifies CASSSPSRGGEAFF.

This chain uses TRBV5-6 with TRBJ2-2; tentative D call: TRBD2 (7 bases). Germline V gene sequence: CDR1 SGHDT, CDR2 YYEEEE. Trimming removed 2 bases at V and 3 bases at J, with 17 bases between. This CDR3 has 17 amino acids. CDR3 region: CASSLLTGGLYTGELFF. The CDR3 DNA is TGTGCCAGCAGCTTATTAACGGGGGGCCTTTACACCGGGGAGCTGTTTTTT.

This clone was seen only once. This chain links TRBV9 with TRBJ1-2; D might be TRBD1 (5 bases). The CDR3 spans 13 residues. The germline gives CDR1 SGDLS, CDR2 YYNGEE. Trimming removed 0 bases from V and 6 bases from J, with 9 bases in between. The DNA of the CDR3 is TGTGCCAGCAGCGTAGGGACAAGCAATGGCTACACCTTC. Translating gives CASSVGTSNGYTF.

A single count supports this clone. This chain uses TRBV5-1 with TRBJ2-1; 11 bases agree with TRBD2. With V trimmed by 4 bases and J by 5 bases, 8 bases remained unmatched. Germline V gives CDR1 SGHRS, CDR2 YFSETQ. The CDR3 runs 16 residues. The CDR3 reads CASSSTLAGGHNEQFF. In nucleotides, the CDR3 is TGCGCCAGCAGCAGTACCCTAGCGGGGGGTCACAATGAGCAGTTCTTC.

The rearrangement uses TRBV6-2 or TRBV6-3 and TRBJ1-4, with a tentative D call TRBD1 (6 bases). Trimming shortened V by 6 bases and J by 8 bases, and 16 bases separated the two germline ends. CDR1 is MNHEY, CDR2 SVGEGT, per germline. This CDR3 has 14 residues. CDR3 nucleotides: TGTGCCAGCAGCCGACGCAGGGGCGACGAAAAACTGTTTTTT. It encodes CASSRRRGDEKLFF.

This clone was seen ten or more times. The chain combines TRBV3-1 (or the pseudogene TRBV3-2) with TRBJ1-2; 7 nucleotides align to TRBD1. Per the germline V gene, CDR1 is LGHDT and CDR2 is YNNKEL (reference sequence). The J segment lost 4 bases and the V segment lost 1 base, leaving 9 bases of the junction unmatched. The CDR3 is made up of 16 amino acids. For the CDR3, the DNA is TGTGCCAGCAGCCAAGGACCGGTACAGGGGACCTATGGCTACACCTTC. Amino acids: CASSQGPVQGTYGYTF.

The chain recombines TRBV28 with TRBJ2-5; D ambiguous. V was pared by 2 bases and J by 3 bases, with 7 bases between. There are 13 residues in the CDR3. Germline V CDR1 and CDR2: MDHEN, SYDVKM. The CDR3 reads CASSLNLKETQYF. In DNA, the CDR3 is TGTGCCAGCAGTTTAAACCTAAAAGAGACCCAGTACTTC.

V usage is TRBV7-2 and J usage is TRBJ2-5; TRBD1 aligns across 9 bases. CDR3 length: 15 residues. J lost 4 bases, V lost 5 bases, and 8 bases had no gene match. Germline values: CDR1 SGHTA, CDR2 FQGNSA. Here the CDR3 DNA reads TGTGCCAGCAGCCTGAAGGGACAGGGTCGAGAGACCCAGTACTTC. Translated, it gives CASSLKGQGRETQYF.

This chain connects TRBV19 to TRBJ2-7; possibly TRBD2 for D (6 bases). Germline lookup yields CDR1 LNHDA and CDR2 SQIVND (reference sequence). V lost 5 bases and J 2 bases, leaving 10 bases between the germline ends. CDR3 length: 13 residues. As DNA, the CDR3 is TGTGCCAGTAGTCCGGGACTTACCTACGAGCAGTACTTC. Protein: CASSPGLTYEQYF.

The CDR3 region has the DNA TGTGCCAGCAGCGTACGATATGACAGGGGGCGGAAAACTTTC. This codes for CASSVRYDRGRKTF. The chain joins TRBV9 to TRBJ2-6, with 10 bases identical to TRBD1. The germline CDR1 and CDR2 sequences are SGDLS and YYNGEE. V lost 1 base, J lost 19 bases, and 11 bases stayed unmatched. This CDR3 region has 14 residues.

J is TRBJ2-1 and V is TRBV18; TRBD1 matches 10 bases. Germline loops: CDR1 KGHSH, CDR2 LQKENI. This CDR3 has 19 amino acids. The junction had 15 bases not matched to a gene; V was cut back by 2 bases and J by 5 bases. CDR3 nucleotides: TGTGCCAGCTCACCAAAAACATTGACAGGGGGCCTTAGGAACAATGAGCAGTTCTTC. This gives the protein CASSPKTLTGGLRNNEQFF.

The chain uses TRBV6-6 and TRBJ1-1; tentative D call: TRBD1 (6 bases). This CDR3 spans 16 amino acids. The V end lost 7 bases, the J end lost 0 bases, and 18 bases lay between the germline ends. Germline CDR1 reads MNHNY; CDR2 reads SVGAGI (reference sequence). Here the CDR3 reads CASTPYGGRVNTEAFF. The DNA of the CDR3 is TGTGCCAGCACCCCCTATGGGGGCAGGGTGAACACTGAAGCTTTCTTT.

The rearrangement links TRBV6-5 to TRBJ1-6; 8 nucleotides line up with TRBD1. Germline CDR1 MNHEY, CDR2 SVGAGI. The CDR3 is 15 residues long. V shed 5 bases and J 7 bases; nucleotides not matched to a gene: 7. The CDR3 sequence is CASSTDRGLNSPLHF. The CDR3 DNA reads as TGTGCCAGCAGTACAGACAGGGGATTGAATTCACCCCTCCACTTT.

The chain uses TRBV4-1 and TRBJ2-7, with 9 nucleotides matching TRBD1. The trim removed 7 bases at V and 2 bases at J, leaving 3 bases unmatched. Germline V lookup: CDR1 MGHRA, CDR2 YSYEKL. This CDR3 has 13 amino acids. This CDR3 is CASKGQGTYEQYF. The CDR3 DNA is TGCGCCAGCAAGGGACAGGGTACCTACGAGCAGTACTTC.

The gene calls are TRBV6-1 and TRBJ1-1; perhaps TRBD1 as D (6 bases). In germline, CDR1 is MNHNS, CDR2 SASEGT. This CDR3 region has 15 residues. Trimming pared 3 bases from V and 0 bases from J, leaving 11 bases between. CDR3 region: CASSELGALNTEAFF. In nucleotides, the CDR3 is TGTGCCAGCAGTGAGCTGGGGGCTTTGAACACTGAAGCTTTCTTT.

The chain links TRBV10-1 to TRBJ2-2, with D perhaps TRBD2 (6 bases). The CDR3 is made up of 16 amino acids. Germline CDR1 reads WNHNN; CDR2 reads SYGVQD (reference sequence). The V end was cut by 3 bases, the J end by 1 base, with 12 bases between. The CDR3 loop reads CASSDGGTQNTGELFF. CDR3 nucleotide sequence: TGCGCCAGCAGTGACGGCGGGACCCAGAACACCGGGGAGCTGTTTTTT.

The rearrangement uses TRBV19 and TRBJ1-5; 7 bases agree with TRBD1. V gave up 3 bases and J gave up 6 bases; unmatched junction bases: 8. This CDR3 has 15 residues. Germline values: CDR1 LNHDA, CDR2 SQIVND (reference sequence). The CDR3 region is CASSMTGQAVQPQHF. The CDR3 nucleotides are TGTGCCAGTAGTATGACCGGACAGGCCGTTCAGCCCCAGCATTTT.

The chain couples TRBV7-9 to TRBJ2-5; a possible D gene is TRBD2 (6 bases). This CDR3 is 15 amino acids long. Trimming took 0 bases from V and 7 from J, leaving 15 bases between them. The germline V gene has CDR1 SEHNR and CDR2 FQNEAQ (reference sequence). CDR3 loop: CASSLASGQGGTQYF. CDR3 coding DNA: TGTGCCAGCAGCTTAGCAAGCGGGCAGGGAGGGACCCAGTACTTC.

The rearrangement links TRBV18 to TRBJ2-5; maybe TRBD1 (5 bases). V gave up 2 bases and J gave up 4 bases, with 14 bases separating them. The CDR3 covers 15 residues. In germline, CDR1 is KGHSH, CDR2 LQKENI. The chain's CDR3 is CASSPEAGLSETQYF. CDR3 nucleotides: TGTGCCAGCTCACCAGAAGCAGGGCTATCAGAGACCCAGTACTTC.

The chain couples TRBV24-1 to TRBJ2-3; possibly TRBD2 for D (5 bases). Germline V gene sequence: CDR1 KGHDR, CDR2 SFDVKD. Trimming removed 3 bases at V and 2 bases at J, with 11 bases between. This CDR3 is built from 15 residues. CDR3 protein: CATSDRAGPTDTQYF. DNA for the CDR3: TGTGCCACCAGTGATCGGGCGGGCCCCACAGATACGCAGTATTTT.